A selection of T cell receptor beta chains follows, all from one sample in a study of CD8 T cells in ankylosing spondylitis. TCRdb reanalysed the 5' RACE reads using MiXCR and keeps one entry per CDR3 protein. The sample shows 650,000 to 800,000 distinct CDR3 sequences, around 17% of them seen only once. Sequencing was carried out using blood, either unsorted or a sorted T cell fraction (not recorded which). The source is a male donor with ankylosing spondylitis. CDR3s include the opening cysteine and the closing phenylalanine or tryptophan. D genes are given only for firm matches. Rows give clone size only sometimes, using once, few, many, or a class for an expanded clone.

clone size	V gene	J gene	D gene	CDR3 DNA	CDR3 protein
few	TRBV27	TRBJ2-1	-	TGTGCCAGCAGTTTATTGGCCGGACAGCCAAACAATGAGCAGTTCTTC	CASSLLAGQPNNEQFF
many	TRBV27	TRBJ1-5	-	TGTGCCAGCAGTTTAATGGGTTTTGAGCAGCCCCAGCATTTT	CASSLMGFEQPQHF
-	TRBV5-1	TRBJ2-1	TRBD1	TGCGCCAGCAGTCCCCCCGGGACAGGGGGTAACAATGAGCAGTTCTTC	CASSPPGTGGNNEQFF
-	TRBV5-1	TRBJ2-7	TRBD1	TGCGCCAGCAACCTACTGTCCGGGACAGGGTCCCACGAGCAGTACTTC	CASNLLSGTGSHEQYF
-	TRBV7-8	TRBJ2-7	-	TGTGCCAGCAGCTTAGAGGCAGGGGCCGGCCAGCAGTACTTC	CASSLEAGAGQQYF
-	TRBV4-3	TRBJ2-3	-	TGCGCCAGCAGCCAAGATTTTGAATACACAGATACGCAGTATTTT	CASSQDFEYTDTQYF
many	TRBV5-1	TRBJ2-2	-	TGCGCCAGCAGCTTGGGGCGGACTAACACCGGGGAGCTGTTTTTT	CASSLGRTNTGELFF
-	TRBV12-3/TRBV12-4	TRBJ1-5	-	TGTGCCAGCAGCCAGTCTTACCCCTTGAGACATCAGCCCCAGCATTTT	CASSQSYPLRHQPQHF
-	TRBV7-9	TRBJ2-5	-	TGTGCCAGCAGCTTAAGCTCGGGGACCCAGTACTTC	CASSLSSGTQYF
few	TRBV20-1	TRBJ2-3	TRBD2	TGCAGTGCTAGAGATCGTCGGCGGGAGGTGGAAGATACGCAGTATTTT	CSARDRRREVEDTQYF
-	TRBV19	TRBJ1-2	TRBD1	TGTGCCAGTAGTTCCCTCATCTCGACAGGGCCGCACTATGGCTACACCTTC	CASSSLISTGPHYGYTF
-	TRBV12-3/TRBV12-4	TRBJ2-5	TRBD2	TGTGCCAGCGCGCCGAGGCTTCGGGAGGCCCAGTACTTC	CASAPRLREAQYF
few	TRBV5-1	TRBJ1-6	-	TGCGCCAGCAGCTTGGGGGACAATCTATCACCCCTCCACTTT	CASSLGDNLSPLHF
few	TRBV5-1	TRBJ2-1	-	TGCGCCAGCAGCTTTTTCAGGAGCTCCTACAATGAGCAGTTCTTC	CASSFFRSSYNEQFF
-	TRBV7-9	TRBJ2-5	-	TGTGCCAGCAGCTTAGCGGCGGCTAAGTGGGAGACCCAGTACTTC	CASSLAAAKWETQYF
many	TRBV12-3/TRBV12-4	TRBJ2-6	-	TGTGCCAGCAGTTCCGCCCTTAAGGCCAACGTCCTGACTTTC	CASSSALKANVLTF
few	TRBV6-6	TRBJ2-3	-	TGTGCCAGCTGGGCGGCCTACACAGATACGCAGTATTTT	CASWAAYTDTQYF
-	TRBV24-1	TRBJ2-3	-	TGTGCCCCGCCGGGGGCGGATACGCAGTATTTT	CAPPGADTQYF
once	TRBV5-5	TRBJ2-7	TRBD2	TGTGCCAGCAGCTTGGCCGTAGTAGCGGGGGAGCAGTACTTC	CASSLAVVAGEQYF
-	TRBV20-1	TRBJ2-5	TRBD2	TGCAGTGCTAGAGTCTTGGGGGGGTTTGAGACCCAGTACTTC	CSARVLGGFETQYF
few	TRBV28	TRBJ2-1	TRBD2	TGTGCCAGCATCAATCTTTCCGGGCGGGAGGAACCTCATGGGAAGCAGTTCTTC	CASINLSGREEPHGKQFF
few	TRBV29-1	TRBJ2-1	TRBD1	TGCAGCGCTGAGGACAGGGCCTCGCTTTACAATGAGCAGTTCTTC	CSAEDRASLYNEQFF
-	TRBV12-3/TRBV12-4	TRBJ2-7	-	TGTGCCAGCAGTCCAGGACATCACGAGCAGTACTTC	CASSPGHHEQYF
many	TRBV27	TRBJ2-7	-	TGTGCCAGCAGTCCCCTCGTAAGGGCGCCCAACTACGAGCAGTACTTC	CASSPLVRAPNYEQYF
-	TRBV7-2	TRBJ2-1	TRBD1	TGTGCCAGCAGCCCCCGGACAGGCGACAAAAACAATGAGCAGTTCTTC	CASSPRTGDKNNEQFF
few	TRBV28	TRBJ2-7	TRBD1	TGTGCCAGCAGTTTCCTTCGGGGACAGGGGACGCTCAGGTACTTC	CASSFLRGQGTLRYF
-	TRBV11-1	TRBJ2-2	TRBD2	TGTGCCAGCAGCTTAAACGGAGCGGGGGGTAGGACCGGGGAGCTGTTTTTT	CASSLNGAGGRTGELFF
many	TRBV5-1	TRBJ2-1	-	TGCGCCAGCAGCTTGGGGGGGCAGAATAATGAGCAGTTCTTC	CASSLGGQNNEQFF
-	TRBV29-1	TRBJ2-1	TRBD2	TGCAGCGTTGGGACTAGCGGGAGGACGTACAATGAGCAGTTCTTC	CSVGTSGRTYNEQFF
few	TRBV27	TRBJ2-7	-	TGTGCCAGCAGTCCCCTGTTCCAGGCAGGGGAAGACTACGAGCAGTACTTC	CASSPLFQAGEDYEQYF
few	TRBV20-1	TRBJ1-2	TRBD1	TGCAGTGCTAAGGTGACAGGGGGCGACTACACCTTC	CSAKVTGGDYTF
few	TRBV20-1	TRBJ2-7	-	TGCAGTGCTAGTCCCTTAGGCTACGAGCAGTACTTC	CSASPLGYEQYF
-	TRBV6-1	TRBJ2-7	TRBD1	TGTGCCAGCAGTGACTACGGGACAGTAATCTACGAGCAGTACTTC	CASSDYGTVIYEQYF
-	TRBV12-3/TRBV12-4	TRBJ2-2	TRBD2	TGTGCCAGCAGTTTAAGGACTAGCGGGAGTTATACCGGGGAGCTGTTTTTT	CASSLRTSGSYTGELFF
few	TRBV7-3	TRBJ2-3	-	TGTGCCAGCAGCTTAACGGGTCGGGGAAGCACAGATACGCAGTATTTT	CASSLTGRGSTDTQYF
-	TRBV5-5	TRBJ2-7	TRBD2	TGTGCCAGCAGCTTAACACCCGGGGGGATCTACGAGCAGTACTTC	CASSLTPGGIYEQYF
once	TRBV2	TRBJ1-2	-	TGTGCCAGCAGTGACTTCTACGGGTTGAGTGGCTACACCTTC	CASSDFYGLSGYTF
-	TRBV9	TRBJ2-1	TRBD1	TGTGCCAGCAGCGTAGCTCTCCTAGGGACAGGGGAGGGTGAGCAGTTCTTC	CASSVALLGTGEGEQFF
-	TRBV5-1	TRBJ2-7	-	TGCGCCAGCAGCGCCGGACAGTCCTCCCACGAGCAGTACTTC	CASSAGQSSHEQYF
-	TRBV29-1	TRBJ2-7	-	TGCAGCGTTGTCGGTGGGGGGCTCTCCTACGAGCAGTACTTC	CSVVGGGLSYEQYF
few	TRBV12-3/TRBV12-4	TRBJ1-5	-	TGTGCCAGCAGAAAATATAGCAATCAGCCCCAGCATTTT	CASRKYSNQPQHF